Listed here is a single TCR beta chain. Its target is unknown. Trimming cost V 1 base and J 7 bases, with 17 bases left between them. CDR3 length: 16 residues. In germline, CDR1 is SGHDN, CDR2 FVKESK. The data originate from a study of cytomegalovirus exposure and HLA in healthy donors. General study points: According to the study, 150 to 200 TCR beta chains were cytomegalovirus-associated.

Only in-frame clones appear in the TCRdb table, and some are missing; sequencing was by immunoSEQ multiplex PCR. The data show over 150,000 clones, about 85% seen once. The specimen was PBMCs. This receptor was taken from a man aged 18 to 29 in good health and CMV-seropositive. The chain couples TRBV14 to TRBJ2-1; the D gene is possibly TRBD1 (5 bases). The chain's CDR3 is CASSQVEFQGWNEQFF. The CDR3 DNA follows: TGTGCCAGCAGCCAAGTCGAGTTCCAGGGTTGGAATGAGCAGTTCTTC.